Presented here are 15 T cell receptor beta chains from one specimen sequenced in a study of blood T cell repertoires in COVID-19. Using immunoSEQ multiplex PCR, the repertoire was profiled, and TCRdb retains in-frame clones only, with some absent. Of a few hundred thousand clones listed, 65% to 90% are singletons. Input material: PBMCs or T cells enriched from blood (not recorded which). These receptors were collected from a woman aged 25 to 39 who had been exposed to COVID-19.

V usage is TRBV7-9 and J usage is TRBJ1-1; TRBD1 is a possible D gene (6 bases). The V gene lost 6 bases and the J gene lost 1 base, with 12 bases spanning the gap. This CDR3 comprises 14 residues. Germline assignment: CDR1 SEHNR and CDR2 FQNEAQ (reference sequence). The CDR3 reads CASSIGTQNTEAFF. CDR3 nucleotide sequence: TGTGCCAGCAGTATCGGGACACAGAACACTGAAGCTTTCTTT.

The J gene is TRBJ1-5, the V gene TRBV27, with 7 bases aligning to TRBD1. Per the germline V gene, CDR1 is MNHEY and CDR2 is SMNVEV (reference sequence). After removal of 6 bases from V and 7 bases from J, the junction contained 9 bases not matched to a gene. This CDR3 contains 14 residues. The CDR3 region is CASSRYRGGQPQHF. The CDR3 nucleotides read TGTGCCAGCAGCCGCTACAGGGGAGGCCAGCCCCAGCATTTT.

This clone was seen only a few times. The chain links TRBV10-1 to TRBJ2-1, with D tentatively TRBD2 (6 bases). The V end lost 3 bases, the J end lost 8 bases, and 8 bases lay between the germline ends. CDR3 length: 12 amino acids. Germline CDR1 WNHNN, CDR2 SYGVQD (reference sequence). The CDR3 loop is CASSDRDYEQFF. In DNA form, the CDR3 reads TGCGCCAGCAGTGACAGGGACTATGAGCAGTTCTTC.

The chain links TRBV5-1 to TRBJ1-4, with D unclear. Trimming pared 0 bases from V and 7 bases from J, leaving 10 bases between. The CDR3 consists of 14 residues. Germline CDR1 reads SGHRS; CDR2 reads YFSETQ. The CDR3: CASSLEPQIEKLFF. CDR3 DNA sequence: TGCGCCAGCAGCTTGGAACCGCAGATTGAAAAACTGTTTTTT.

The chain carries TRBV24-1 and TRBJ2-3; no clear D. The germline V and J ends were trimmed by 9 bases and 12 bases, with 18 bases remaining between them. The CDR3 sequence is 12 residues long. The germline CDR1 and CDR2 sequences are KGHDR and SFDVKD. The CDR3 DNA sequence: TGTGCCACCGTCAGTGCCACGGGTAACCAGTATTTT. Amino acids: CATVSATGNQYF.

This clone was seen just once. The rearrangement joins TRBV7-6 to TRBJ1-1; D ambiguous. Germline assignment: CDR1 SGHVS and CDR2 FNYEAQ. This CDR3 spans 14 amino acids. With 5 bases removed from V and 1 base from J, the gap between germline ends came to 11 bases. CDR3 residues: CASSPPQKNTEAFF. The CDR3 DNA reads as TGTGCCAGCAGCCCACCCCAGAAGAACACTGAAGCTTTCTTT.

This sequence joins TRBV19 and TRBJ1-6; TRBD1 matches at 10 bases. Germline CDR1 reads LNHDA; CDR2 reads SQIVND (reference sequence). V trimming: 2 bases; J trimming: 9 bases; junction bases outside the gene matches: 4. There are 15 residues in the CDR3. CDR3 DNA: TGTGCCAGTAGTATACCGGGACAGGGGTCTTCACCCCTCCACTTT. Its translation: CASSIPGQGSSPLHF.

The rearrangement uses TRBV27 and TRBJ1-6, with D possibly TRBD1 on 5 matching bases. The CDR3 totals 14 residues. Germline V gives CDR1 MNHEY, CDR2 SMNVEV (reference sequence). Trimming pared 6 bases from V and 7 bases from J, leaving 13 bases between. The CDR3 region is CASSPGLPNSPLHF. The CDR3 nucleotides read TGTGCCAGCAGCCCGGGACTCCCGAATTCACCCCTCCACTTT.

The chain is built from TRBV19 and TRBJ2-4, with D perhaps matching TRBD1 (5 bases). Trimming shortened V by 5 bases and J by 0 bases, and 17 bases separated the two germline ends. CDR3 size: 17 residues. CDR1 LNHDA and CDR2 SQIVND come from the germline V gene (reference sequence). The CDR3 sequence: CASSVQDNRGAKNIQYF. The CDR3 nucleotides are TGTGCCAGTAGTGTCCAGGACAACCGAGGAGCCAAAAACATTCAGTACTTC. The variable domain in full, completed from reference TRBV19 and TRBJ2-4, reads DGGITQSPKYLFRKEGQNVTLSCEQNLNHDAMYWYRQDPGQGLRLIYYSQIVNDFQKGDIAEGYSVSREKKESFPLTVTSAQKNPTAFYLCASSVQDNRGAKNIQYFGAGTRLSVL.

The gene calls are TRBV2 and TRBJ2-7; TRBD2 matches 8 bases. Germline V gives CDR1 SNHLY, CDR2 FYNNEI. The CDR3 spans 12 residues. The junction had 2 bases not matched to a gene; V was cut back by 8 bases and J by 2 bases. The CDR3 loop is CASGLAPYEQYF. The CDR3 nucleotides read TGTGCCAGCGGACTAGCACCCTACGAGCAGTACTTC.

The chain employs TRBV28 and TRBJ2-6, with a weak D call TRBD1 (6 bases). Germline CDR1 reads MDHEN; CDR2 reads SYDVKM. This CDR3 comprises 18 residues. Deletions cut 0 bases from V and 4 bases from J, with 16 bases between. CDR3 nucleotides: TGTGCCAGCAGTTTATGGACAGGCTACGGCCCCGGGGCCAACGTCCTGACTTTC. Its translation: CASSLWTGYGPGANVLTF. Full variable domain (outside the CDR3, taken from reference TRBV28 and TRBJ2-6): DVKVTQSSRYLVKRTGEKVFLECVQDMDHENMFWYRQDPGLGLRLIYFSYDVKMKEKGDIPEGYSVSREKKERFSLILESASTNQTSMYLCASSLWTGYGPGANVLTFGAGSRLTVL.

The gene calls are TRBV5-1 and TRBJ2-2; 9 nucleotides match TRBD2. The CDR3 runs to 16 residues. Losses at the gene ends were 2 bases for V and 5 bases for J; bases not matched to a gene: 7. Germline V lookup: CDR1 SGHRS, CDR2 YFSETQ. The CDR3 loop reads CASSFSGGVGTGELFF. CDR3 sequence (DNA): TGCGCCAGCAGCTTTAGCGGGGGAGTTGGGACCGGGGAGCTGTTTTTT.

The J gene is TRBJ2-2, the V gene TRBV6-5, with a tentative D call TRBD2 (6 bases). The germline V and J ends were trimmed by 0 bases and 7 bases, with 12 bases remaining between them. The CDR3 is made up of 15 amino acids. Germline values: CDR1 MNHEY, CDR2 SVGAGI. The chain's CDR3 is CASSYSGGVNGELFF. The DNA for the CDR3 is TGTGCCAGCAGTTACTCGGGCGGGGTAAACGGGGAGCTGTTTTTT.

The rearrangement joins TRBV5-1 to TRBJ2-1; TRBD1 agrees at 9 bases. J gave up 4 bases and V 0 bases, and 5 bases lay outside the gene matches. The CDR3 sequence is 16 residues long. The germline V gene encodes CDR1 SGHRS and CDR2 YFSETQ. CDR3 coding DNA: TGCGCCAGCAGCTTGGACCCCGGGACAGGGTACAATGAGCAGTTCTTC. Its protein is CASSLDPGTGYNEQFF.

The chain uses TRBV7-9 and TRBJ1-2; 7 bases are a match to TRBD1. The CDR3 runs 15 residues. V lost 5 bases and J lost 8; bases outside the gene matches: 14. CDR1 is SEHNR, CDR2 FQNEAQ, per germline (reference sequence). The CDR3 sequence is CASSAHTGTVNGYTF. The CDR3 region has the DNA TGTGCCAGCAGCGCCCATACCGGGACAGTAAACGGCTACACCTTC.